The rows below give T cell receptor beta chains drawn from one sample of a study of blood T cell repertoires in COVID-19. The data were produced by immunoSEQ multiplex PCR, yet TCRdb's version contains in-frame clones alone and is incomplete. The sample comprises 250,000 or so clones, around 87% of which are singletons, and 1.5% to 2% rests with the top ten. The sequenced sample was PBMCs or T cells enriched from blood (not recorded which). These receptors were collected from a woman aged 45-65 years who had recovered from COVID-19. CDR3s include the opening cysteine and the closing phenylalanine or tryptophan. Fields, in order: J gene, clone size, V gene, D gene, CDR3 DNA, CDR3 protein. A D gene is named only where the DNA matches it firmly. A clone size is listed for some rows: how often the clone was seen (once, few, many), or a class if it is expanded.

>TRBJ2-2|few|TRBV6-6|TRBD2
TGTGCCAGCAGTCGATCTAGCGGGAGTTCCGGGGAGCTGTTTTTT
CASSRSSGSSGELFF
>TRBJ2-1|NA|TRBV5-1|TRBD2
TGCGCCAGCAGCTGGACTAGCGGGAGCGGTTATGAGCAGTTCTTC
CASSWTSGSGYEQFF
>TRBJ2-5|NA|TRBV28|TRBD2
TGTGCTACGGGGGGGTCCGTAGAGACCCAGTACTTC
CATGGSVETQYF
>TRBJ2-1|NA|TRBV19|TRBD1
TGTGCCAGTCACCGGGACAGGGGCTACAATGAGCAGTTCTTC
CASHRDRGYNEQFF
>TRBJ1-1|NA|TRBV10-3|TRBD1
TGTGCCATCAGTAGACAGGGGGCGGAGGGCACTGAAGCTTTCTTT
CAISRQGAEGTEAFF
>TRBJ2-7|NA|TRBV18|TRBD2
TGTGCCAGCTCACGGACTAGCGGGAGTTACGAGCAGTACTTC
CASSRTSGSYEQYF
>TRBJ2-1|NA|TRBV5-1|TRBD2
TGCGCCAGCAGCCAACTTGTAGCGGGGGACAATGAGCAGTTCTTC
CASSQLVAGDNEQFF
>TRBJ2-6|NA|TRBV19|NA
TGTGCCAGTAGTATTTCAGGGTCTGGGGCCAACGTCCTGACTTTC
CASSISGSGANVLTF
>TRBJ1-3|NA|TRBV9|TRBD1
TGTGCCAGCAGCGCGGCCAGGGGGCTGATGGACACCATATATTTT
CASSAARGLMDTIYF
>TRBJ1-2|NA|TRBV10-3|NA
TGTGCCATCAGTACAAGACAGGTCTATGGCTACACCTTC
CAISTRQVYGYTF
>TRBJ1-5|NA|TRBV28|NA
TGTGCCAGCAACCTAGGGGGAGGCAATCAGCCCCAGCATTTT
CASNLGGGNQPQHF
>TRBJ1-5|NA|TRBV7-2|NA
TGTGCCAGCAGCCGACGGGTAGAATTCCCCCAGCATTTT
CASSRRVEFPQHF
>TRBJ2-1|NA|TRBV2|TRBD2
TGTGCCAGCAGAGGGCTAGCGGGGCAGAGCTCCTACAATGAGCAGTTCTTC
CASRGLAGQSSYNEQFF
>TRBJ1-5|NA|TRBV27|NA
TGTGCCAGCAGTTTATCTCGACAGAATCAGCCCCAGCATTTT
CASSLSRQNQPQHF
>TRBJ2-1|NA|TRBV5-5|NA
TGTGCCAGCAGCTTGGCTTTCTTTAACTCCTACAATGAGCAGTTCTTC
CASSLAFFNSYNEQFF
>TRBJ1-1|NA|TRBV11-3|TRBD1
TGTGCCAGCAGCCTCCGGACAGGCGTGAAAGCTTTCTTT
CASSLRTGVKAFF
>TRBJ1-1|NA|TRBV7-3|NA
TGTGCCAGCATGGGGGGTGCTGGTGAAGCTTTCTTT
CASMGGAGEAFF
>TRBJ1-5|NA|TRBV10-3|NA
TGTGCCATCAGTGACCCGCGGGAGCAGCCCCAGCATTTT
CAISDPREQPQHF
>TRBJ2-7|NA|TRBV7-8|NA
TGTGCCAGCAGCTTCGGGCCAACAGGGGAGCAGTACTTC
CASSFGPTGEQYF
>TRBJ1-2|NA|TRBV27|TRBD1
TGTGCCAGCAGCCTCTCCGGGACAGGGGGTCTTTTCTATGGCTACACCTTC
CASSLSGTGGLFYGYTF
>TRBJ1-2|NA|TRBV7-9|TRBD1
TGTGCCAGCAGCCCGTACTATAACAGGGGTGGAGGCTACACCTTC
CASSPYYNRGGGYTF
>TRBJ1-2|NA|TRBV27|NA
TGTGCCAGCACCCCGACAGGAACATCGTCGGTATCCGGCTACACCTTC
CASTPTGTSSVSGYTF
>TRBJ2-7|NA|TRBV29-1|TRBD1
TGCAGCGTTGAAGCCCAGGGGGATGGATACGAGCAGTACTTC
CSVEAQGDGYEQYF
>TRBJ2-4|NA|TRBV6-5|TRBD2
TGTGCCAGCAGTAGGACTAGCGGGGGAAACATTCAGTACTTC
CASSRTSGGNIQYF
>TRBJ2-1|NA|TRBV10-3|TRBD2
TGTGCCATCAGCCCCGTTTCCCAGGGAGGGTACAATGAGCAGTTCTTC
CAISPVSQGGYNEQFF
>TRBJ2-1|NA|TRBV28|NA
TGTGCCAGCAGTTTCTCCGGGAGCAATGAGCAGTTCTTC
CASSFSGSNEQFF